One sample yielded the 25 T cell receptor beta chains listed below, sequenced in a study of blood T cell repertoires in COVID-19. Generated by immunoSEQ multiplex PCR, the TCRdb table keeps only in-frame clones and is missing some. The sample yields almost 250,000 clones, roughly 86% seen once. What was sequenced was peripheral blood. These receptor sequences come from a woman aged 55-69 years who had recovered from COVID-19.

V and J are TRBV18 and TRBJ1-2; 8 bases fit TRBD1. The V and J ends lost 4 bases and 4 bases, in that order; junction bases with no gene match: 8. CDR1 KGHSH and CDR2 LQKENI come from the germline V gene. The CDR3 is 15 amino acids. CDR3: CASSQGQGTGYGYTF. CDR3 nucleotides: TGTGCCAGCTCACAAGGACAGGGAACGGGCTATGGCTACACCTTC.

The chain employs TRBV18 and TRBJ2-7; the match to TRBD1 covers 8 bases. The CDR3 is 16 residues long. With 1 base clipped from V and 5 bases from J, the junction kept 10 bases outside the gene matches. Germline assignment: CDR1 KGHSH and CDR2 LQKENI. CDR3 sequence (DNA): TGTGCCAGCTCACCACTAGTGTCAGGGGGCTCGCACGAGCAGTACTTC. This codes for CASSPLVSGGSHEQYF.

This rearrangement joins TRBV2 to TRBJ1-2, with 7 bases identical to TRBD1. The CDR3 contains 13 residues. The germline V gene encodes CDR1 SNHLY and CDR2 FYNNEI. With 6 bases clipped from V and 8 bases from J, the junction kept 9 bases outside the gene matches. DNA of the CDR3: TGTGCCAGCAGAGGACAGGCCGATCGGGGCTACACCTTC. It encodes CASRGQADRGYTF.

The chain has TRBV7-9 and TRBJ1-6; possibly TRBD1 for D (6 bases). The CDR3 has 15 residues. V gave up 5 bases and J gave up 14 bases, with 22 bases separating them. Germline values: CDR1 SEHNR, CDR2 FQNEAQ (reference sequence). CDR3 residues: CASSQGPGMTSTLHF. The DNA of the CDR3 is TGTGCCAGCAGCCAGGGGCCAGGGATGACCTCGACCCTCCACTTT. The full variable domain, with the rest looked up from reference TRBV7-9 and TRBJ1-6, is DTGVSQNPRHKITKRGQNVTFRCDPISEHNRLYWYRQTLGQGPEFLTYFQNEAQLEKSRLLSDRFSAERPKGSFSTLEIQRTEQGDSAMYLCASSQGPGMTSTLHFGNGTRLTVT.

This clone was observed once. The gene calls are TRBV9 and TRBJ2-5, with 15 bases matching TRBD2. Germline CDR1 is SGDLS and CDR2 is YYNGEE. The CDR3 runs to 18 residues. The V gene end was trimmed by 3 bases and the J gene end by 2 bases; junction bases not matched to a gene: 8. Here the CDR3 reads CASSAGTSGGPDQETQYF. The CDR3 region has the DNA TGTGCCAGCAGCGCCGGGACTAGCGGGGGGCCGGATCAAGAGACCCAGTACTTC.

V usage is TRBV19 and J usage is TRBJ2-5, with D perhaps matching TRBD1 (6 bases). V was cut by 5 bases and J by 5 bases, with 15 bases left in between. This CDR3 contains 14 residues. Germline CDR1 is LNHDA and CDR2 is SQIVND (reference sequence). In DNA form, the CDR3 reads TGTGCCAGTAGTCAGGCCGCCAGGGGCGAGACCCAGTACTTC. As protein: CASSQAARGETQYF.

The chain has TRBV6-5 and TRBJ1-2, with no clear D. V lost 6 bases and J lost 12, with 17 bases in between. The CDR3 sequence is 12 residues long. Germline assignment: CDR1 MNHEY and CDR2 SVGAGI. The CDR3: CASSALGSFDTF. In DNA form, the CDR3 reads TGTGCCAGCAGCGCTCTGGGGAGTTTCGACACCTTC.

This clone was recorded once. The rearrangement uses TRBV6-2 or TRBV6-3 and TRBJ1-4; possible D gene TRBD1, 5 bases. The germline gives CDR1 MNHEY, CDR2 SVGEGT. This CDR3 is built from 16 residues. V lost 6 bases, J lost 8 bases, and 22 bases lay in between. The CDR3 region is CASSRTSTAQREKLFF. The CDR3 DNA reads TGTGCCAGCAGCCGCACCTCGACAGCCCAGAGAGAAAAACTGTTTTTT.

The chain uses TRBV27 and TRBJ2-2; TRBD2 aligns across 15 bases. The CDR3 covers 17 residues. The junction had 4 bases not matched to a gene; V was cut back by 3 bases and J by 5 bases. Germline-derived CDR1 and CDR2 are MNHEY and SMNVEV (reference sequence). CDR3 region: CASSFRGLAGGTGELFF. Written as DNA, the CDR3 is TGTGCCAGCAGTTTCAGGGGACTAGCGGGGGGTACCGGGGAGCTGTTTTTT.

The gene calls are TRBV10-3 and TRBJ1-2, with unresolved D. CDR1 ENHRY and CDR2 SYGVKD come from the germline V gene. The length of the CDR3 is 12 residues. The V gene lost 6 bases and the J gene lost 6 bases, with 11 bases spanning the gap. The CDR3 DNA follows: TGTGCCATCAGCCAGACCGGGAATGGCTACACCTTC. Translated: CAISQTGNGYTF.

The chain employs TRBV7-3 and TRBJ2-3; D perhaps matches TRBD1 (6 bases). The CDR3 loop spans 15 amino acids. Between the trimmed V and J ends, which lost 5 bases and 0 bases, there was a span of 12 bases. Germline lookup yields CDR1 SGHTA and CDR2 FQGTGA. The CDR3 DNA reads as TGTGCCAGCAGCCGAACAGGGTTTAGCACAGATACGCAGTATTTT. Translating gives CASSRTGFSTDTQYF. Together with reference TRBV7-3 and TRBJ2-3, the CDR3 gives the full variable domain: GAGVSQTPSNKVTEKGKYVELRCDPISGHTALYWYRQSLGQGPEFLIYFQGTGAADDSGLPNDRFFAVRPEGSVSTLKIQRTERGDSAVYLCASSRTGFSTDTQYFGPGTRLTVL.

The V and J genes are TRBV2 and TRBJ2-3; D might be TRBD2 (6 bases). Germline V lookup: CDR1 SNHLY, CDR2 FYNNEI. Trimming left V 3 bases short and J 4 bases short, with 20 bases between. CDR3 size: 17 residues. CDR3 in amino acids: CASSDDWPGRFADTQYF. CDR3 in DNA: TGTGCCAGCAGTGACGACTGGCCAGGGAGGTTTGCAGATACGCAGTATTTT.

This sequence joins TRBV6-9 and TRBJ1-5; D call uncertain. Germline CDR1 reads MNHGY; CDR2 reads SVAAGI. Trimming cost V 11 bases and J 0 bases, with 11 bases left between them. The CDR3 is 13 amino acids. The CDR3 sequence is CAQARYSNQPQHF. The CDR3, as DNA: TGTGCCCAAGCACGGTATAGCAATCAGCCCCAGCATTTT.

The chain is built from TRBV6-5 and TRBJ2-3, with 9 bases that match TRBD1. The CDR3 consists of 16 residues. With 2 bases clipped from V and 1 base from J, the junction kept 4 bases outside the gene matches. The germline V gene has CDR1 MNHEY and CDR2 SVGAGI. The CDR3 spells CASSYGTGLGTDTQYF. CDR3 in DNA: TGTGCCAGCAGTTACGGGACAGGGTTGGGCACAGATACGCAGTATTTT.

As for this clone: An end of the junction differs from the germline gene, which may be a read error. Here the CDR3 DNA reads TGTGCTAGCAGCTTGGACAGGGGGACGGACAATGAGCAGTTCTTC. Translation: CASSLDRGTDNEQFF. This chain links TRBV7-7 with TRBJ2-1; 10 bases line up with TRBD1. The CDR3 is made up of 15 amino acids. Germline values: CDR1 SSHAT, CDR2 FNYEAQ (reference sequence).

This clone was seen more than once but under ten times. The chain joins TRBV5-4 to TRBJ1-4; 7 nucleotides line up with TRBD1. V shed 4 bases and J 6 bases; nucleotides not matched to a gene: 12. The germline V gene has CDR1 SGHNT and CDR2 YYREEE (reference sequence). The CDR3 is made up of 16 amino acids. CDR3 in amino acids: CASSLGTPGGHEKLFF. In DNA form, the CDR3 reads TGTGCCAGCAGCCTAGGGACCCCAGGGGGTCATGAAAAACTGTTTTTT.

The CDR3 region has the DNA TGTGCCAGCAACAGGGACGCAACTAATGAAAAACTGTTTTTT. This encodes CASNRDATNEKLFF. This chain connects TRBV6-5 to TRBJ1-4, with D tentatively TRBD1 (6 bases). Germline-derived CDR1 and CDR2 are MNHEY and SVGAGI. Trimming cost V 7 bases and J 0 bases, with 9 bases left between them. The CDR3 sequence is 14 residues long.

This clone has just one count. The chain links TRBV4-3 to TRBJ2-7, with TRBD2 matching 11 bases. Germline values: CDR1 LGHNA, CDR2 YSLEER. V gave up 2 bases and J gave up 2 bases; unmatched junction bases: 5. The CDR3 contains 16 residues. CDR3 residues: CASSQILAGGAYEQYF. CDR3 in DNA: TGCGCCAGCAGCCAAATATTAGCGGGGGGGGCCTACGAGCAGTACTTC.

The chain recombines TRBV4-3 with TRBJ2-2; 8 nucleotides line up with TRBD2. The CDR3 consists of 18 residues. J was trimmed by 5 bases and V by 2 bases; bases with no gene match: 13. The germline V gene encodes CDR1 LGHNA and CDR2 YSLEER. The CDR3 spells CASSQLTVAGINTGELFF. The CDR3 DNA sequence: TGCGCCAGCAGCCAACTGACCGTAGCGGGGATTAATACCGGGGAGCTGTTTTTT.

The rearrangement uses TRBV19 and TRBJ2-1; the D gene is possibly TRBD2 (6 bases). V shed 3 bases and J shed 2 bases, with 14 bases lying between them. Germline CDR1 and CDR2: LNHDA and SQIVND (reference sequence). The CDR3 has 16 amino acids. The CDR3 coding sequence is TGTGCCAGTAGTATTCGGGGGTTCCAGACCTACAATGAGCAGTTCTTC. Encoded protein: CASSIRGFQTYNEQFF.

The DNA of the CDR3 is TGTGCCATCAGTGGCCCAGGTTATCGTGGCTACACCTTC. Its translation: CAISGPGYRGYTF. The chain has TRBV10-3 and TRBJ1-2; no firm D call. The CDR3 runs to 13 residues. Germline CDR1 reads ENHRY; CDR2 reads SYGVKD. Trimming stripped 4 bases from V and 7 bases from J, with 13 bases between.

This CDR3 is CASSMREKLFF. The CDR3 region has the DNA TGCGCCAGCAGCATGCGAGAAAAACTGTTTTTT. This rearrangement joins TRBV4-3 to TRBJ1-4; D remains ambiguous. CDR3 length equals 11 residues. The V and J ends lost 5 bases and 8 bases respectively, with 6 bases between them. In germline, CDR1 is LGHNA, CDR2 YSLEER.

The rearrangement uses TRBV7-3 and TRBJ2-2, with 7 bases fitting TRBD1. The CDR3 runs to 15 residues. With V trimmed by 4 bases and J by 1 base, 3 bases remained unmatched. Germline loops: CDR1 SGHTA, CDR2 FQGTGA. CDR3 in DNA: TGTGCCAGCAGCTCAAGGACAGGGAACACCGGGGAGCTGTTTTTT. Its translation is CASSSRTGNTGELFF.

The chain employs TRBV27 and TRBJ2-5, with TRBD1 as a possible D gene (5 bases). The germline V and J ends were trimmed by 5 bases and 5 bases, with 18 bases remaining between them. The length of the CDR3 is 15 residues. Looked up from germline, CDR1 is MNHEY and CDR2 is SMNVEV (reference sequence). The CDR3, as DNA: TGTGCCAGCAGTCGAAATCCAGGGAACCGGGAGACCCAGTACTTC. The encoded protein is CASSRNPGNRETQYF.

J is TRBJ2-1 and V is TRBV11-2, with TRBD2 identical over 9 bases. Trimming cost V 1 base and J 4 bases; bases outside gene matches: 8. The germline V gene encodes CDR1 SGHAT and CDR2 FQNNGV. This CDR3 is built from 17 residues. CDR3 bases: TGTGCCAGCAGCTTAGGGCAGCGGGGGGTCCTGTACAATGAGCAGTTCTTC. This codes for CASSLGQRGVLYNEQFF.